Following are 13 T cell receptor beta chains from one sample sequenced in a study of CD8+ T cells in alopecia areata (dated by TCRdb to about 2018). Library construction relied on the immunoSEQ multiplex PCR assay. RNA was extracted from all samples and reverse transcribed into cDNA, which served as template for TCR sequencing. This immuneACCESS table, as held by TCRdb, lists in-frame sequences with V and J called but not all clones. Of the missing ones, under half trace to an unresolved V gene in checked studies; the others have no known cause. The sample includes about 200,000 clones, with about three fifths observed a single time. The ten largest clones represent 1.3% of the sample. This specimen's treatment or condition label, interpreted: oral pan-JAK inhibitor, 5-10 mg twice daily. The sequencing used CD4+ T cells sorted from blood, collected around week 50, from a patient treated with tofacitinib. These receptors came from a human donor with alopecia areata.

This clone was recorded only once. The V call is TRBV6-1, the J call TRBJ1-2; TRBD1 matches 7 bases. V shed 2 bases and J 8 bases; nucleotides not matched to a gene: 8. This CDR3 region has 14 residues. Germline CDR1 is MNHNS and CDR2 is SASEGT. CDR3 protein: CASSEIPTGPGYTF. Here the CDR3 DNA reads TGTGCCAGCAGTGAAATCCCGACAGGGCCGGGCTACACCTTC.

The chain joins TRBV13 to TRBJ2-7; 7 positions match TRBD2. Germline lookup yields CDR1 PRHDT and CDR2 FYEKMQ (reference sequence). The CDR3 contains 13 residues. The junction had 2 bases not matched to a gene; V was cut back by 1 base and J by 5 bases. The CDR3, as DNA: TGTGCCAGCAGCTTAGAGGCGGGGGACGAGCAGTACTTC. Translated: CASSLEAGDEQYF.

This clone occurred a few times. The chain couples TRBV5-1 to TRBJ1-1; D remains unclear. Trimming stripped 3 bases from V and 1 base from J, with 1 base between. This CDR3 has 11 residues. The germline V gene encodes CDR1 SGHRS and CDR2 YFSETQ. CDR3 sequence: CASSSNTEAFF. The CDR3 nucleotides read TGCGCCAGCAGCTCGAACACTGAAGCTTTCTTT.

The gene calls are TRBV27 and TRBJ2-7, with D perhaps assigned TRBD1 or TRBD2 (5 bases each). Trimming shortened V by 6 bases and J by 6 bases, and 12 bases separated the two germline ends. The CDR3 has 12 amino acids. The germline V gene has CDR1 MNHEY and CDR2 SMNVEV (reference sequence). The chain's CDR3 is CASSVAGGEQYF. Here the CDR3 DNA reads TGTGCCAGCAGCGTGGCTGGGGGCGAGCAGTACTTC.

The rearrangement uses TRBV30 and TRBJ1-1; maybe TRBD1 (6 bases). The CDR3 contains 12 residues. V was cut by 3 bases and J by 7 bases, with 12 bases left in between. Germline CDR1 and CDR2: GTSNPN and SVGIG (reference sequence). The CDR3 DNA is TGTGCCTGGAGCGGGACACGCAATGAAGCTTTCTTT. Translated, it gives CAWSGTRNEAFF.

The V gene is TRBV7-6, the J gene TRBJ2-7; D ambiguous. The CDR3 has 15 residues. CDR1 is SGHVS and CDR2 is FNYEAQ in the germline V gene. V was cut by 2 bases and J by 7 bases, with 18 bases left in between. CDR3 residues: CASSLTEALRSEQYF. The CDR3 bases are TGTGCCAGCAGCTTAACAGAAGCTCTACGTAGTGAGCAGTACTTC. Together with reference TRBV7-6 and TRBJ2-7, the CDR3 gives the full variable domain: GAGVSQSPRYKVTKRGQDVALRCDPISGHVSLYWYRQALGQGPEFLTYFNYEAQQDKSGLPNDRFSAERPEGSISTLTIQRTEQRDSAMYRCASSLTEALRSEQYFGPGTRLTVT.

The gene calls are TRBV9 and TRBJ1-6; maybe TRBD1 (5 bases). The CDR3 runs to 15 residues. V was clipped by 3 bases and J by 10 bases, with 17 bases between them. Germline CDR1 SGDLS, CDR2 YYNGEE. The CDR3, as DNA: TGTGCCAGCAGCGCCGAGGGGTTAAGGTCGTCACCCCTCCACTTT. As protein: CASSAEGLRSSPLHF.

The chain recombines TRBV5-1 with TRBJ1-2; D call uncertain. Trimming took off 0 bases at V and 4 bases at J, with 10 bases between the two ends. This CDR3 spans 14 amino acids. From germline, CDR1 is SGHRS and CDR2 YFSETQ. The DNA for the CDR3 is TGCGCCAGCAGCTTGGTAGGAGGAAGCTATGGCTACACCTTC. Amino acid sequence: CASSLVGGSYGYTF.

The chain employs TRBV5-1 and TRBJ2-5; D not certain. The V end lost 5 bases, the J end lost 1 base, and 9 bases lay between the germline ends. Per germline, CDR1 SGHRS and CDR2 YFSETQ. The CDR3 runs 13 residues. The CDR3: CASSKAGQETQYF. CDR3 DNA: TGCGCCAGCAGTAAAGCCGGCCAAGAGACCCAGTACTTC.

The chain has TRBV30 and TRBJ1-6; possible D gene TRBD1, 5 bases. Germline loops: CDR1 GTSNPN, CDR2 SVGIG (reference sequence). The CDR3 covers 12 residues. The ends were cut back, 5 bases at V and 7 bases at J, with 9 bases in the middle. The CDR3 DNA follows: TGTGCCTGGGGACGGGGGAATTCACCCCTCCACTTT. It codes for CAWGRGNSPLHF.

CDR3 sequence (DNA): TGTGCCAGCACCGCGGACCGAATCCGGGACAGGGGGTTCTACACCTTC. Translating it yields CASTADRIRDRGFYTF. This chain uses TRBV9 with TRBJ1-2; 11 nucleotides align to TRBD1. Germline values: CDR1 SGDLS, CDR2 YYNGEE. The CDR3 has 16 residues. After removal of 6 bases from V and 10 bases from J, the junction contained 17 bases not matched to a gene.

This clone was picked up many times. J is TRBJ1-6 and V is TRBV14; D unresolved. Looked up from germline, CDR1 is SGHDN and CDR2 is FVKESK. The germline V and J ends were trimmed by 1 base and 6 bases, with 7 bases remaining between them. This CDR3 is 14 amino acids long. The chain's CDR3 is CASSQVFTNSPLHF. The DNA for the CDR3 is TGTGCCAGCAGCCAAGTGTTTACTAATTCACCCCTCCACTTT.

J is TRBJ2-7 and V is TRBV7-2; D is unresolved. The germline V gene encodes CDR1 SGHTA and CDR2 FQGNSA. Trimming cost V 3 bases and J 4 bases, with 10 bases left between them. This CDR3 comprises 13 residues. CDR3 bases: TGTGCCAGCAGCTTCAGAAAGGCGTACGAGCAGTACTTC. It translates to CASSFRKAYEQYF.